These T cell receptor beta chains were read from a single sample in a study of identical twins. TCRdb processed the 5' RACE reads anew with MiXCR; each CDR3 protein has one entry. Seen here are approximately 240,000 distinct CDR3 sequences, roughly an eighth observed once, and the top ten hold approximately 8.8%. Material: memory (CD45RO+) T cells sorted from blood. All receptors derive from a woman between 18 and 29 years old in good health. CDR3s include the opening cysteine and the closing phenylalanine or tryptophan. A D gene is named only where the DNA matches it firmly. Rows give clone size only sometimes, using once, few, many, or a class for an expanded clone.

D,V,size,J,DNA,CDR3
NA,TRBV20-1,NA,TRBJ2-4,TGCAGTGCTAGAGATCGTGGAGGGACCAAAAACATTCAGTACTTC,CSARDRGGTKNIQYF
TRBD1,TRBV28,NA,TRBJ2-7,TGTGCCAGCAGGCAGACAGGGGGTACCTACGAGCAGTACTTC,CASRQTGGTYEQYF
NA,TRBV5-1,few,TRBJ2-7,TGCGCCAGCAGCCTTATGGGGCAGGGAAGCTCCTACGAGCAGTACTTC,CASSLMGQGSSYEQYF
NA,TRBV20-1,NA,TRBJ2-3,TGCAGTGCGACGGAGGGGGGCACAGATACGCAGTATTTT,CSATEGGTDTQYF
NA,TRBV6-6,NA,TRBJ2-7,TGTGCCAGCAGCAACCTGGTGGCACAGTACTTC,CASSNLVAQYF
NA,TRBV12-3/TRBV12-4,many,TRBJ2-7,TGTGCCAGCAACCTACCCGCCAACGAGCAGTACTTC,CASNLPANEQYF
NA,TRBV12-3/TRBV12-4,NA,TRBJ1-1,TGTGCCAGCGCCCTGGGGGGGGGCACTGAAGCTTTCTTT,CASALGGGTEAFF
TRBD1,TRBV5-1,many,TRBJ1-5,TGCGCCAGCAGCGTAGGGACAGGGCAACAGCCCCAGCATTTT,CASSVGTGQQPQHF
TRBD1,TRBV2,NA,TRBJ1-1,TGTGCCATCAGTTTAGCTGGGTACGGGACAGGGGGCGGACCTGAAGCTTTCTTT,CAISLAGYGTGGGPEAFF
NA,TRBV5-1,NA,TRBJ2-3,TGCGCCAGCGCGGAACGGACTAGCACAGATACGCAGTATTTT,CASAERTSTDTQYF
NA,TRBV10-1,NA,TRBJ1-5,TGCGCCAGCAGTGAACATCCCAATCAGCCCCAGCATTTT,CASSEHPNQPQHF
TRBD1,TRBV15,NA,TRBJ1-6,TGTGCCACCAGCAGAGTGGGACAGGATCATTCACCCCTCCACTTT,CATSRVGQDHSPLHF
NA,TRBV9,few,TRBJ2-5,TGTGCCAGCAGCGTCGGACGGGGCGGGGTGAAAGAGACCCAGTACTTC,CASSVGRGGVKETQYF
TRBD1,TRBV20-1,few,TRBJ2-7,TGCAGTGGAGCCGGACAGGGGTCCTACGAGCAGTACTTC,CSGAGQGSYEQYF
TRBD1,TRBV20-1,few,TRBJ1-1,TGCAGTGCTCCGGACAGGGGGGCTTTCTTT,CSAPDRGAFF
TRBD2,TRBV11-1,NA,TRBJ2-1,TGTGCCAGCAGCCCCTGGAGGGCTAGCGGGAGACCTAACTATGAGCAGTTCTTC,CASSPWRASGRPNYEQFF